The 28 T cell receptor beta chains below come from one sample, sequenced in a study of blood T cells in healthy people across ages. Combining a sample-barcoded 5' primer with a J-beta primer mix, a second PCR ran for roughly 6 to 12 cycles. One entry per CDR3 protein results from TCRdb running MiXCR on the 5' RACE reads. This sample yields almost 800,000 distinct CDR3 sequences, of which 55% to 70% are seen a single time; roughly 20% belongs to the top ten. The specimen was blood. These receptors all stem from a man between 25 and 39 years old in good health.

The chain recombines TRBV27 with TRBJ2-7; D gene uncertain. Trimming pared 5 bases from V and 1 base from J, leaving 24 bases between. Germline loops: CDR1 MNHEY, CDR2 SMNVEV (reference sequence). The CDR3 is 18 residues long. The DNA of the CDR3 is TGTGCCAGCAGTCCGCAACCCTCCGTTGGGGTTGGATCCTACGAGCAGTACTTC. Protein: CASSPQPSVGVGSYEQYF.

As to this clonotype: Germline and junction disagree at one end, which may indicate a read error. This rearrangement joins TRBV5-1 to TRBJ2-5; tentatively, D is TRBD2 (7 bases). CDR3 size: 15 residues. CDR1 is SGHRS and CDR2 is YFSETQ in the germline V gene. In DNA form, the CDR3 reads TGCGCCAGCAGCTTGATTCCAGGGGAGGGGGAGACCCGGTACTTC. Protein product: CASSLIPGEGETRYF.

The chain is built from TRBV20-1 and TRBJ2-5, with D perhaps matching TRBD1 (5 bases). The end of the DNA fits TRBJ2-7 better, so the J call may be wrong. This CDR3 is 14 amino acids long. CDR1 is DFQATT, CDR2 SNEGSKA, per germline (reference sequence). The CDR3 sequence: CSARDYQGSYEQYF. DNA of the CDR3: TGCAGTGCTAGAGATTATCAGGGATCCTACGAGCAGTACTTC.

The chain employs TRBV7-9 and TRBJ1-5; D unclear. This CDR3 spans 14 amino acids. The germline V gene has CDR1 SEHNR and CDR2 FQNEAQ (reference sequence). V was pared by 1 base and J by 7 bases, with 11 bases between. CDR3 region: CASSLEVENQPQHF. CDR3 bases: TGTGCCAGCAGCTTAGAGGTGGAGAACCAGCCCCAGCATTTT.

The CDR3 nucleotides read TGTGCCAGCAGCCGGTCCCCTAGCACAGATACGCAGTATTTT. This translates into CASSRSPSTDTQYF. V and J are TRBV7-2 and TRBJ2-3, with D unresolved. Trimming cost V 5 bases and J 0 bases, with 9 bases left between them. CDR3 length: 14 residues. Germline-derived CDR1 and CDR2 are SGHTA and FQGNSA.

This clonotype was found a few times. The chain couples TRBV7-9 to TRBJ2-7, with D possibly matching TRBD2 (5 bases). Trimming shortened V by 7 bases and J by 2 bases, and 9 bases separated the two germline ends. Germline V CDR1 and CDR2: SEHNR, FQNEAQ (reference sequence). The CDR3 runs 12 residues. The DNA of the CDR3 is TGTGCCAGCACTTCCGGGACCTACGAGCAGTACTTC. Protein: CASTSGTYEQYF.

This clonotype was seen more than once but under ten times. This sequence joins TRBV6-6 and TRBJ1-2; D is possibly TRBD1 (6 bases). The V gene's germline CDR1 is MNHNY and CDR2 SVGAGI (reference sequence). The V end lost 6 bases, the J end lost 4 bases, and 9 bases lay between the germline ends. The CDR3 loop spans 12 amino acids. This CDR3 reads CASRSTGYGYTF. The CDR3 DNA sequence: TGTGCCAGCAGATCGACAGGCTATGGCTACACCTTC.

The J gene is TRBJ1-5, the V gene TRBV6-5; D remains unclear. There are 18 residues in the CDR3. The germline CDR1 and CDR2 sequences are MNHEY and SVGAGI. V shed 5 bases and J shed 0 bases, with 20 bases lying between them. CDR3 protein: CASSHPDGRFHSNQPQHF. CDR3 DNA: TGTGCCAGCAGTCACCCGGACGGGAGGTTTCATAGCAATCAGCCCCAGCATTTT.

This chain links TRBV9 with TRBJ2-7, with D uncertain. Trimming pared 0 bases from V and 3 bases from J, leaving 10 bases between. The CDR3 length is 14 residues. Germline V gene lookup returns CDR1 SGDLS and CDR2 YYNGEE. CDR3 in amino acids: CASSVGALDYEQYF. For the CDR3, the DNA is TGTGCCAGCAGCGTAGGAGCCCTCGACTACGAGCAGTACTTC.

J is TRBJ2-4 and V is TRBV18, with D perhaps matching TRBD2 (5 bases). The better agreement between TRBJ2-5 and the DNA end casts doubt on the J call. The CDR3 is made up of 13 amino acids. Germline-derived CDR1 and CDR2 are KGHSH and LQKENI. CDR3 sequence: CASSPGLSETQYF. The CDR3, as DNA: TGTGCCAGCTCACCAGGACTGTCAGAGACCCAGTACTTC.

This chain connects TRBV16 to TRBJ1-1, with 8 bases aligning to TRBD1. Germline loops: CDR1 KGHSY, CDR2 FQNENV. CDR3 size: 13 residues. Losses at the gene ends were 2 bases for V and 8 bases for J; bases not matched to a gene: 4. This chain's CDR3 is CASSQSDRGEAFF. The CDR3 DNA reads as TGTGCCAGCAGCCAAAGCGACAGGGGCGAAGCTTTCTTT.

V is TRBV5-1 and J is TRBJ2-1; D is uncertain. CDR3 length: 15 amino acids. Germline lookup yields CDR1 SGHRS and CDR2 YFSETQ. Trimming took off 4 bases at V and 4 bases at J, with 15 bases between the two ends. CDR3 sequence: CASSLGRQAYNEQFF. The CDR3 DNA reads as TGCGCCAGCAGCCTGGGTCGCCAGGCATACAATGAGCAGTTCTTC.

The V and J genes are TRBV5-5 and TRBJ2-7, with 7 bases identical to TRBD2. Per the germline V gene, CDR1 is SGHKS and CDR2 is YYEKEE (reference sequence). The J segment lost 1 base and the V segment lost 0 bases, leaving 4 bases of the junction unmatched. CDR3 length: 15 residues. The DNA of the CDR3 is TGTGCCAGCAGCTTGGAGGGACTAAGTTCCTACGAGCAGTACTTC. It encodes CASSLEGLSSYEQYF.

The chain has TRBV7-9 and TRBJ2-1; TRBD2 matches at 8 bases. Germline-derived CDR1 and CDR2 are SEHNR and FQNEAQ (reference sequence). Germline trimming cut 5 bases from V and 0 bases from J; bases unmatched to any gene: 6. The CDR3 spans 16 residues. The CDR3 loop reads CASSPGLVISYNEQFF. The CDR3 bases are TGTGCCAGCAGCCCGGGACTAGTTATCTCCTACAATGAGCAGTTCTTC.

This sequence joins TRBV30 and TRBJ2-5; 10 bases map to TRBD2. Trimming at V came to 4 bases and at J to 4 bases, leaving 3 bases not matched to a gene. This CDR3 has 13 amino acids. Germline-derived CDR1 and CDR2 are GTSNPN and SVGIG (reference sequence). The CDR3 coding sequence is TGTGCCTGGAAGGTAGCGGGAGGAGAGACCCAGTACTTC. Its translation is CAWKVAGGETQYF.

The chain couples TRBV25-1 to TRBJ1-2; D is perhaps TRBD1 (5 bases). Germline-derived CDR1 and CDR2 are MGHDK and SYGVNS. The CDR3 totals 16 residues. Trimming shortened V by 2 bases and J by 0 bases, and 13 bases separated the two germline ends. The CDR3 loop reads CASSETGTLANYGYTF. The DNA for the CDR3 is TGTGCCAGCAGTGAAACTGGGACTCTAGCTAACTATGGCTACACCTTC.

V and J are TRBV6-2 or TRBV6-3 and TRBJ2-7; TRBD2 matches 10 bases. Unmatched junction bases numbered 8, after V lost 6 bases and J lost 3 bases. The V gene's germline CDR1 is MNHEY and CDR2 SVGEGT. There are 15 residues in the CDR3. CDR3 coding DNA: TGTGCCAGCAGGATGCCACTAGCGGGGTTCTACGAGCAGTACTTC. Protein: CASRMPLAGFYEQYF.

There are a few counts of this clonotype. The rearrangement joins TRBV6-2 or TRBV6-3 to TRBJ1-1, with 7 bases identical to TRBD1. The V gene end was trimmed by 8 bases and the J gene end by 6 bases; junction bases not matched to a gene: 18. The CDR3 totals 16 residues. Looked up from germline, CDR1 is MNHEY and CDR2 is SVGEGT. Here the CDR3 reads CASGRQGLTIGAEAFF. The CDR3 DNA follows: TGTGCCAGCGGGAGACAGGGATTGACCATCGGGGCTGAAGCTTTCTTT.

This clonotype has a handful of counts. The CDR3 coding sequence is TGTGCCACCAGCACTACAGGGTCTGGGGCCAACGTCCTGACTTTC. It translates to CATSTTGSGANVLTF. J is TRBJ2-6 and V is TRBV15; the D gene is possibly TRBD1 (6 bases). Looked up from germline, CDR1 is LNHNV and CDR2 is YYDKDF (reference sequence). This CDR3 has 15 amino acids. The germline V and J ends were trimmed by 4 bases and 1 base, with 8 bases remaining between them.

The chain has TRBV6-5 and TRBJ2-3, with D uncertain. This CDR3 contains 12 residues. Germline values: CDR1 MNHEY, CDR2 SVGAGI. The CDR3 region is CATAPPSDTQYF. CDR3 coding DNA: TGTGCGACCGCCCCCCCGTCAGATACGCAGTATTTT.

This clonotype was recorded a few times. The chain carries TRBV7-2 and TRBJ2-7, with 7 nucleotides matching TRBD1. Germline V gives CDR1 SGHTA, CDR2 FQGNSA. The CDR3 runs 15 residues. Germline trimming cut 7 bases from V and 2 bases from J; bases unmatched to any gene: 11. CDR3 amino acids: CASIETSGTAYEQYF. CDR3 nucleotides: TGTGCCAGCATCGAAACCTCCGGGACAGCCTACGAGCAGTACTTC.

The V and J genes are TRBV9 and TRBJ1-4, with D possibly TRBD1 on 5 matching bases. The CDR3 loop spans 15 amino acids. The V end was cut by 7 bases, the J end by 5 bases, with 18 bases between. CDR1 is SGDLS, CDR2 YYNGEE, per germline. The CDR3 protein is CASGRAGGLNEKLFF. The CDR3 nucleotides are TGTGCCAGCGGTCGTGCGGGGGGGTTGAATGAAAAACTGTTTTTT.

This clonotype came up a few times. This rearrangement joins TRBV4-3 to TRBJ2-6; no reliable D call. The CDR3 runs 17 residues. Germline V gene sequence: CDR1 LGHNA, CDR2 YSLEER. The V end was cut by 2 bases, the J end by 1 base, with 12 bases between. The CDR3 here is CASSQSPGLSGANVLTF. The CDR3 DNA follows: TGCGCCAGCAGCCAATCCCCCGGATTATCTGGGGCCAACGTCCTGACTTTC.

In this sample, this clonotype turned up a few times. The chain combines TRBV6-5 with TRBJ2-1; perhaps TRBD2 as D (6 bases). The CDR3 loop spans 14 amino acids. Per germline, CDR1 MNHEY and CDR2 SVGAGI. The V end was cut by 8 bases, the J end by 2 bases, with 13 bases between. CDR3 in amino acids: CASGELAAYNEQFF. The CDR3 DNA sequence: TGTGCCAGCGGGGAACTAGCCGCCTACAATGAGCAGTTCTTC.

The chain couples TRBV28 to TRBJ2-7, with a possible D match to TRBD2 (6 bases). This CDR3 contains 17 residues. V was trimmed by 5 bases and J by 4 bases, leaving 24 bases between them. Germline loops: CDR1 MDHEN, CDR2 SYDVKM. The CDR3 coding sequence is TGTGCCAGCAGTCCCCTGCTCGCGGGGTCCAAAAGTTACGAGCAGTACTTC. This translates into CASSPLLAGSKSYEQYF. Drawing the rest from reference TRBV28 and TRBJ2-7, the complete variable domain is DVKVTQSSRYLVKRTGEKVFLECVQDMDHENMFWYRQDPGLGLRLIYFSYDVKMKEKGDIPEGYSVSREKKERFSLILESASTNQTSMYLCASSPLLAGSKSYEQYFGPGTRLTVT.

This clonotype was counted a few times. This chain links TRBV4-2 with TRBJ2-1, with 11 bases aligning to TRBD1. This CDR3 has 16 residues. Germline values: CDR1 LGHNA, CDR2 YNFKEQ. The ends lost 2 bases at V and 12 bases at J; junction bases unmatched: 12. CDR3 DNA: TGTGCCAGCAGCCAACCTGGACAGGGGGCTTTTAACGGGCAGTTCTTC. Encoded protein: CASSQPGQGAFNGQFF.

In nucleotides, the CDR3 is TGTGCCACCAGCAGAGCCGACAGGCAAGAGACCCAGTACTTC. Translating it yields CATSRADRQETQYF. This chain connects TRBV15 to TRBJ2-5, with TRBD1 as a possible D gene (6 bases). The V gene's germline CDR1 is LNHNV and CDR2 YYDKDF (reference sequence). The CDR3 runs to 14 residues. V lost 1 base to trimming and J lost 2 bases, with 8 bases between them.

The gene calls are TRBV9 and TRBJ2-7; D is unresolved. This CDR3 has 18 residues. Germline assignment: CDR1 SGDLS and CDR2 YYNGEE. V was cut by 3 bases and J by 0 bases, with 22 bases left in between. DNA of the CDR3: TGTGCCAGCAGCGCCCCAGCCTGGACGGGTCGCGCCTCCTACGAGCAGTACTTC. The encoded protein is CASSAPAWTGRASYEQYF.